This T cell receptor beta chain originates from a study of T-cell reconstitution after alpha-beta-depleted transplantation in children. This clonotype was counted between two and nine times. Antigen: not known. V gave up 3 bases and J gave up 5 bases; unmatched junction bases: 12. Germline V lookup: CDR1 SGHTA, CDR2 FQGTGA. The length of the CDR3 is 18 residues. Study outcomes and limitations: T cells produced anew were the main source of T-cell counts and diversity one year after transplant.

TCRbeta library preparation incorporated unique molecular identifiers. TCRdb independently ran MiXCR on the PCR reads; one entry per CDR3 protein. Among around 700,000 distinct CDR3 sequences listed, around 13% were seen once. This sample comprised PBMCs, obtained before TCRalphabeta/CD19-depleted stem cell transplant. This sequence was found in a girl aged 2 to 10 with congenital amegakaryocytic thrombocytopenia, due to receive a stem cell transplant. The V and J genes are TRBV7-3 and TRBJ2-1; TRBD2 aligns across 11 bases. This CDR3 reads CASSFYSPGLAGDNEQFF. The CDR3 DNA is TGTGCCAGCAGCTTCTACTCCCCCGGACTAGCGGGCGACAATGAGCAGTTCTTC.